A single sample gave rise to the 15 T cell receptor beta chains below, sequenced in a study of spatial heterogeneity in lung cancer. TCRdb analysed the 5' RACE reads with MiXCR anew, one entry per CDR3 protein. The data hold under 150,000 distinct CDR3 sequences, with about 10% observed a single time. Time point given: blood at routine non-recurrence follow-up after resection. This sample comprised PBMCs, obtained at follow-up. Receptors were obtained from a female donor with early-stage non-small cell lung cancer.

This clonotype has just a few counts. The chain is built from TRBV5-4 and TRBJ2-7; the match to TRBD2 covers 12 bases. The V and J ends lost 0 bases and 4 bases, in that order; junction bases with no gene match: 2. Germline CDR1 reads SGHNT; CDR2 reads YYREEE (reference sequence). There are 15 residues in the CDR3. The CDR3 bases are TGTGCCAGCAGCTTGGCCGGGACTAGCGGGTACGAGCAGTACTTC. It specifies CASSLAGTSGYEQYF.

This clonotype was found many times. A read error may produce the germline difference seen at one junction end. The chain uses TRBV7-7 and TRBJ2-2; D unresolved. This CDR3 comprises 17 residues. From germline, CDR1 is SSHAT and CDR2 FNYEAQ (reference sequence). The CDR3 is CASSRSGTAWNTGELFF. The CDR3 coding sequence is TGTGCTAGCAGCAGATCCGGCACCGCCTGGAACACCGGGGAGCTGTTTTTT.

The chain combines TRBV18 with TRBJ1-5; D gene uncertain. CDR3 size: 14 residues. V dropped 1 base and J dropped 2 bases, with 6 bases sitting between them. Per the germline V gene, CDR1 is KGHSH and CDR2 is LQKENI. Written as DNA, the CDR3 is TGTGCCAGCTCACCACAGGGAGGCAATCAGCCCCAGCATTTT. It specifies CASSPQGGNQPQHF.

This clonotype is judged medium-sized. V usage is TRBV4-1 and J usage is TRBJ2-7; D is unresolved. The length of the CDR3 is 14 residues. Trimming cost V 1 base and J 3 bases, with 10 bases left between them. CDR1 and CDR2 (germline): MGHRA, YSYEKL. CDR3 nucleotide sequence: TGCGCCAGCAGCCAAGGTTCGATTAACTACGAGCAGTACTTC. Its protein is CASSQGSINYEQYF.

This clonotype was detected a few times. The chain uses TRBV12-3 or TRBV12-4 and TRBJ1-4; 10 bases align to TRBD1. J was trimmed by 7 bases and V by 5 bases; bases with no gene match: 10. The CDR3 is 16 amino acids. The CDR3 here is CASSVTPGQGSEKLFF. The CDR3 DNA reads TGTGCCAGCAGTGTAACTCCGGGACAGGGGTCTGAAAAACTGTTTTTT.

This clonotype was seen ten or more times. The chain's CDR3 is CASSSAGTGGLAGRYEQYF. CDR3 DNA sequence: TGTGCCAGCAGTTCAGCCGGGACAGGGGGACTAGCGGGAAGGTACGAGCAGTACTTC. This rearrangement joins TRBV28 to TRBJ2-7; 13 bases match TRBD2. J gave up 4 bases and V 4 bases, and 16 bases lay outside the gene matches. Per the germline V gene, CDR1 is MDHEN and CDR2 is SYDVKM. The CDR3 runs to 19 residues.

V usage is TRBV20-1 and J usage is TRBJ1-3; D is undetermined. The CDR3 extends over 14 amino acids. The germline V gene has CDR1 DFQATT and CDR2 SNEGSKA (reference sequence). V dropped 5 bases and J dropped 0 bases, with 11 bases sitting between them. CDR3 loop: CSADLRASGNTIYF. The CDR3 DNA sequence: TGCAGTGCTGACCTCCGGGCCTCTGGAAACACCATATATTTT.

The table lists this clonotype with many counts. CDR3: CASSLMGNIQYF. The DNA for the CDR3 is TGTGCCAGCAGCTTAATGGGTAACATTCAGTACTTC. V gene TRBV7-2 combines with J gene TRBJ2-4, with unresolved D. The CDR3 loop spans 12 amino acids. CDR1 and CDR2 (germline): SGHTA, FQGNSA. V lost 2 bases and J 7 bases, leaving 6 bases between the germline ends.

V gene TRBV20-1 combines with J gene TRBJ2-3; 8 bases fit TRBD2. CDR1 DFQATT and CDR2 SNEGSKA come from the germline V gene (reference sequence). CDR3 length: 18 residues. Unmatched junction bases numbered 20, after V lost 3 bases and J lost 6 bases. CDR3 bases: TGCAGTGCTAGTACCACCCCCGGAGCGGGAGTTAAGGTGGATACGCAGTATTTT. This encodes CSASTTPGAGVKVDTQYF.

Comments on this clonotype: This could be a read error, since a much larger clone is one nucleotide away. The chain recombines TRBV30 with TRBJ1-2; maybe TRBD1 (5 bases). V lost 2 bases, J lost 5 bases, and 24 bases lay in between. CDR3 size: 17 residues. CDR1 is GTSNPN, CDR2 SVGIG, per germline (reference sequence). The DNA for the CDR3 is TGTGCCTGGAGTCCACGAGCTGGACATATTAACCGGTATGGCTACACCTTC. Protein: CAWSPRAGHINRYGYTF.

The rearrangement uses TRBV2 and TRBJ1-2; D remains ambiguous. V was trimmed by 4 bases and J by 2 bases, leaving 5 bases between them. Looked up from germline, CDR1 is SNHLY and CDR2 is FYNNEI. The CDR3 is 12 amino acids. DNA for the CDR3: TGTGCCAGCAGTGGGCAGAACTATGGCTACACCTTC. Translation: CASSGQNYGYTF.

The chain is built from TRBV6-2 or TRBV6-3 and TRBJ2-3, with 10 nucleotides matching TRBD1. With V trimmed by 2 bases and J by 5 bases, 1 base remained unmatched. This CDR3 is 14 amino acids long. The germline gives CDR1 MNHEY, CDR2 SVGEGT. The CDR3 nucleotides are TGTGCCAGCAGTTACGGGACAGGGGAAGATACGCAGTATTTT. This codes for CASSYGTGEDTQYF.

The rearrangement joins TRBV2 to TRBJ2-5; a weak D match, TRBD2 (5 bases). Per germline, CDR1 SNHLY and CDR2 FYNNEI. The CDR3 runs to 13 residues. V shed 8 bases and J shed 5 bases, with 15 bases lying between them. Written as DNA, the CDR3 is TGTGCCAGCGACCCCAACGGACTTGAGACCCAGTACTTC. This sequence encodes CASDPNGLETQYF.

V and J are TRBV28 and TRBJ2-3; unclear D gene. V lost 2 bases and J 6 bases, leaving 12 bases between the germline ends. In germline, CDR1 is MDHEN, CDR2 SYDVKM. CDR3 length: 14 residues. The CDR3 nucleotides read TGTGCCAGCAGTTTACCCGTGCACTTGGATACGCAGTATTTT. Encoded protein: CASSLPVHLDTQYF.

This clonotype was picked up many times. The genes are TRBV12-3 or TRBV12-4 and TRBJ1-1; D remains unclear. The CDR3 has 14 amino acids. Deletions cut 3 bases from V and 1 base from J, with 9 bases between. The CDR3 DNA follows: TGTGCCAGCAGTTTTTGGCGGCGGAACACTGAAGCTTTCTTT. Its translation: CASSFWRRNTEAFF.